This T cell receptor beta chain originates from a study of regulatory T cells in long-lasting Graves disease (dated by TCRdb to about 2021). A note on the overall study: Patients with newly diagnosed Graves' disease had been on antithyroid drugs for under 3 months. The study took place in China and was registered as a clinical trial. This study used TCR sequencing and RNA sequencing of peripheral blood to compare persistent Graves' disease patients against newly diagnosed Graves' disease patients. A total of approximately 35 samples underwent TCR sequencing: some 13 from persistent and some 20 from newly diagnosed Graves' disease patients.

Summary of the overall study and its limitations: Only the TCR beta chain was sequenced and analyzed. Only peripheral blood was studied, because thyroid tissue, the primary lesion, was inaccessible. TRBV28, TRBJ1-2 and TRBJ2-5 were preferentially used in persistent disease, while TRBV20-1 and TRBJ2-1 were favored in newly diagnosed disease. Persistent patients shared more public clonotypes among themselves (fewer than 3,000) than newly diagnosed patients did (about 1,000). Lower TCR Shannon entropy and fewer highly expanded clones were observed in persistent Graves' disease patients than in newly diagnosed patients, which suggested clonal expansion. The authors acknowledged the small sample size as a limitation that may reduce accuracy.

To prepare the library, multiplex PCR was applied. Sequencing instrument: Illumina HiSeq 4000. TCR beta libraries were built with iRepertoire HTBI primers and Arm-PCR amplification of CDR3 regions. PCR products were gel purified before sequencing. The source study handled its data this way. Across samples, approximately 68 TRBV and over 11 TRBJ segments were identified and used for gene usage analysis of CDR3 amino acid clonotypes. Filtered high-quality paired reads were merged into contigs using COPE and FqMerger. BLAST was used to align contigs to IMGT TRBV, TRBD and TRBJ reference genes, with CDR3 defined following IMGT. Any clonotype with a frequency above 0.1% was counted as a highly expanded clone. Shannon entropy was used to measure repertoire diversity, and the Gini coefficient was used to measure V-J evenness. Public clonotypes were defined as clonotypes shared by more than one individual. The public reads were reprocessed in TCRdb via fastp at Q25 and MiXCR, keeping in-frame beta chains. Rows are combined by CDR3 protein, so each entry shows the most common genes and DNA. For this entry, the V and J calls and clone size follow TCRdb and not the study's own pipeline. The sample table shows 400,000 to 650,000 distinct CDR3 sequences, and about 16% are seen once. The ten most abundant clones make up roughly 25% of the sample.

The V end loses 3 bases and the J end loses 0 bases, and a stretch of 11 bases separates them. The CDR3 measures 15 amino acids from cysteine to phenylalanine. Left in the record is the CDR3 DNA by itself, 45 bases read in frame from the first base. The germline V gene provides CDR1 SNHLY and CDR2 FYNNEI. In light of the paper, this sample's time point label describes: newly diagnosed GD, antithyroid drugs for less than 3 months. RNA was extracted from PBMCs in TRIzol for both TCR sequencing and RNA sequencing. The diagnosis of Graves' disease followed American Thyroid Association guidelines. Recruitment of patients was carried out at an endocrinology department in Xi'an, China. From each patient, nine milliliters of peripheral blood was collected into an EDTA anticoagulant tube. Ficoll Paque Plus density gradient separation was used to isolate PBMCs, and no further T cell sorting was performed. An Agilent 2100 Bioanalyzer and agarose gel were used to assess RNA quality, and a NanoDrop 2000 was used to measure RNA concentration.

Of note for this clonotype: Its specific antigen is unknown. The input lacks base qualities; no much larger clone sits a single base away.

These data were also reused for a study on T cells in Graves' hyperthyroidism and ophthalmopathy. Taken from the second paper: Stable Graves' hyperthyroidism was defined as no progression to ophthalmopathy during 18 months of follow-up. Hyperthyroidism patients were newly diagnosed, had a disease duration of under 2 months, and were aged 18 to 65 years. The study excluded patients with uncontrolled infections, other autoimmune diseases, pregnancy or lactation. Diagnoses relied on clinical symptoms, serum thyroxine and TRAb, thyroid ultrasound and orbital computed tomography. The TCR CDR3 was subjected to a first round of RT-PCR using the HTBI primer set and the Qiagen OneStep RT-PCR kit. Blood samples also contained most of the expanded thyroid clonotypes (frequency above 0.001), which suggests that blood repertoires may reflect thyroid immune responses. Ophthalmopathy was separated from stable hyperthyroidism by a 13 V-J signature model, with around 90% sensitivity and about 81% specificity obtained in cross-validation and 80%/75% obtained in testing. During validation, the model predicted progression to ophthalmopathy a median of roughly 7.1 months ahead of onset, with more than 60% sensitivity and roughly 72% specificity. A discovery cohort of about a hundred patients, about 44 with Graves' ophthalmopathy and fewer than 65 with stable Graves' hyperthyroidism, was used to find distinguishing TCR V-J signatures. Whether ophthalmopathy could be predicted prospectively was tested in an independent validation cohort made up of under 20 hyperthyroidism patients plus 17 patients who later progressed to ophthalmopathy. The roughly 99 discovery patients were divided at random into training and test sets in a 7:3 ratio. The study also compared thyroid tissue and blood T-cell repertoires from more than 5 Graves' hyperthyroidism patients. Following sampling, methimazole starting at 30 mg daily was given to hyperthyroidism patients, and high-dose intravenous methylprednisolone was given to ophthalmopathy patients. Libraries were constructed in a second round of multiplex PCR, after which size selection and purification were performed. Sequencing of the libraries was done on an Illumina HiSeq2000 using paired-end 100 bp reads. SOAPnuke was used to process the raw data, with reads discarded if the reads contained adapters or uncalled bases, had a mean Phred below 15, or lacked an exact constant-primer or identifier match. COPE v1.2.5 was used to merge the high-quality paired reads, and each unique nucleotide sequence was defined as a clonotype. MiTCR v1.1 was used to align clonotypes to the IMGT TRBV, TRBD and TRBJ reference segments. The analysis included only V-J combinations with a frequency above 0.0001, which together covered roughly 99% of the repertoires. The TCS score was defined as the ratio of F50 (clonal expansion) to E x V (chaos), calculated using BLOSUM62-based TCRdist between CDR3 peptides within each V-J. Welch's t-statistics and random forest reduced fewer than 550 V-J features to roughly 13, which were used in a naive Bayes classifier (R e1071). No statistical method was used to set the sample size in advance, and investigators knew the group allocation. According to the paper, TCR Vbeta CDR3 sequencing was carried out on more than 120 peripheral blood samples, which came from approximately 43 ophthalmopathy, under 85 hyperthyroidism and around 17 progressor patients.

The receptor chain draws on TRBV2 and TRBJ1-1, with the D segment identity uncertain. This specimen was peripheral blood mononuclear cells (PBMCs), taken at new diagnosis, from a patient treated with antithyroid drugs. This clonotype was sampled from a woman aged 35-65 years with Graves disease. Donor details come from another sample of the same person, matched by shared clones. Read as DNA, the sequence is TGTGCCAGCAGTGATATTGGGGAAATGAACACTGAAGCTTTCTTT. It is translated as CASSDIGEMNTEAFF.